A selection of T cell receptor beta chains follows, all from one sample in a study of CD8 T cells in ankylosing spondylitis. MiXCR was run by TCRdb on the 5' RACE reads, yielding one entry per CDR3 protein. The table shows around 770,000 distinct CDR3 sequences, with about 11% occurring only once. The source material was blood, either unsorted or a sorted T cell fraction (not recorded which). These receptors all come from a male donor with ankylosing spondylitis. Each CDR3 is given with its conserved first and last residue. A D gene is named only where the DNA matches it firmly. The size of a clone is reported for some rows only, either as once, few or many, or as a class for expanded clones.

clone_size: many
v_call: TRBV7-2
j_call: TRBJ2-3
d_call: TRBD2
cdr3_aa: CASSLISGSITDTQYF
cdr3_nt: TGTGCCAGCAGCTTGATCAGCGGGAGTATAACAGATACGCAGTATTTT

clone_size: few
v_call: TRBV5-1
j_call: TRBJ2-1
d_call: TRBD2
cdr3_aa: CASSLGGLAGGMDEQFF
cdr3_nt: TGCGCCAGCAGCTTGGGGGGACTAGCGGGAGGAATGGATGAGCAGTTCTTC

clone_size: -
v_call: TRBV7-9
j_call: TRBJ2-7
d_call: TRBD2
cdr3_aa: CASSLGLAGGSEQYF
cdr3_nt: TGTGCCAGCAGCTTGGGACTAGCGGGAGGAAGCGAGCAGTACTTC

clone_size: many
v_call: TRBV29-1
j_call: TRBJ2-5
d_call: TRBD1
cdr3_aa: CSVPGTAQETQYF
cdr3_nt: TGCAGCGTACCCGGGACAGCCCAAGAGACCCAGTACTTC

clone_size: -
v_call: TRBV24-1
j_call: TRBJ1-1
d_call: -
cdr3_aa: CATRQGMGEAFF
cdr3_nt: TGTGCCACCAGGCAGGGGATGGGTGAAGCTTTCTTT

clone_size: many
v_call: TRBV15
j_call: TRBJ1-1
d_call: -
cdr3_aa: CATSQGRNTEAFF
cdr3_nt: TGTGCCACCAGCCAGGGGCGTAACACTGAAGCTTTCTTT

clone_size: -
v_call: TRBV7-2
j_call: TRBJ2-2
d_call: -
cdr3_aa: CASSFNAYTGELFF
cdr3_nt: TGTGCCAGCAGCTTTAACGCGTACACCGGGGAGCTGTTTTTT

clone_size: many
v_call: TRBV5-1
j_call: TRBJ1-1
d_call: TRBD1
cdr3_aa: CASSSRGDSAYEAFF
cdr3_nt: TGCGCCAGCAGCTCCCGAGGGGACAGCGCCTATGAAGCTTTCTTT

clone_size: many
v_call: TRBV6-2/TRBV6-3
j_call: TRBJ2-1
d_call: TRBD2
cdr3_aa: CASRPPAGREYNEQFF
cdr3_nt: TGTGCCAGCAGACCTCCCGCCGGGAGGGAATACAATGAGCAGTTCTTC

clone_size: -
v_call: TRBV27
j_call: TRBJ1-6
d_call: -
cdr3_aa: CASSRSGTNNSPLHF
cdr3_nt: TGTGCCAGCAGTAGATCGGGGACAAATAATTCACCCCTCCACTTT

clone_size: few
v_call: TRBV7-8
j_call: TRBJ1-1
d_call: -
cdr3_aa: CASSLAKNLERKAFF
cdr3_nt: TGTGCCAGCAGCTTAGCGAAGAACCTCGAACGAAAAGCTTTCTTT

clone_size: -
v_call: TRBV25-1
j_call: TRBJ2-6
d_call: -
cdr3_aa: CASGGYGANVLTF
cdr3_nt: TGTGCCAGCGGTGGGTACGGGGCCAACGTCCTGACTTTC

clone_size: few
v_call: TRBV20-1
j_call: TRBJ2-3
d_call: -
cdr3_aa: CSARDPSGNTDTQYF
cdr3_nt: TGCAGTGCTAGAGATCCTTCTGGCAACACAGATACGCAGTATTTT

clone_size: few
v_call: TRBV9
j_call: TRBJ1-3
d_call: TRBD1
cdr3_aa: CASSMRTGVAYSGNTIYF
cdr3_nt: TGTGCCAGCAGTATGCGGACAGGGGTCGCCTACTCTGGAAACACCATATATTTT

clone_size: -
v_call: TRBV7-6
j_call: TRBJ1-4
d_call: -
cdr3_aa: CASSLFEGDEKLFF
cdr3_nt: TGTGCCAGCAGCTTATTCGAGGGGGATGAAAAACTGTTTTTT

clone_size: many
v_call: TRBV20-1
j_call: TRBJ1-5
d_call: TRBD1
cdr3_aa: CSAGRDSDQPQHF
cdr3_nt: TGCAGTGCTGGCCGGGACAGCGATCAGCCCCAGCATTTT

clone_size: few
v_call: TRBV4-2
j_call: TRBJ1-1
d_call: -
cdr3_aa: CASSPGRVDEAFF
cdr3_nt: TGTGCCAGCAGCCCTGGTAGGGTGGATGAAGCTTTCTTT

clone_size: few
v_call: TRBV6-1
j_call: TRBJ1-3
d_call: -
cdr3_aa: CASSRQVLGGNTIYF
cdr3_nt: TGTGCCAGCAGCCGACAGGTCCTAGGCGGAAACACCATATATTTT

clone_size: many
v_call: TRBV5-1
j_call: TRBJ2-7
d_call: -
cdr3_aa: CASSLDGFYEQYF
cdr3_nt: TGCGCCAGCAGCTTGGATGGATTCTACGAGCAGTACTTC

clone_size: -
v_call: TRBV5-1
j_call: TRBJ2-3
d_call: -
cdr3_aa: CASTRGSSTDTQYF
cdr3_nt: TGCGCCAGCACTAGGGGGTCTAGCACAGATACGCAGTATTTT

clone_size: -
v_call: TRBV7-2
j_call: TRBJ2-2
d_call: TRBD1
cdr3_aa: CASSPRTGGTTGELFF
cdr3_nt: TGTGCCAGCAGTCCTCGGACAGGGGGGACCACCGGGGAGCTGTTTTTT

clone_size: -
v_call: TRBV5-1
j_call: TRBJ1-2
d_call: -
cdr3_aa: CASSLAVIDGYTF
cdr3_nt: TGCGCCAGCAGCTTGGCCGTCATAGATGGCTACACCTTC

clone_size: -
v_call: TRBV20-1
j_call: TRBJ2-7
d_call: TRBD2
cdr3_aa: CSARDVLAGVQYF
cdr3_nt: TGCAGTGCTAGAGATGTCCTAGCGGGAGTCCAGTACTTC

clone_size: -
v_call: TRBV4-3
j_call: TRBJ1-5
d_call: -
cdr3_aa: CASSVGVDQPQHF
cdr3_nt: TGCGCCAGCAGCGTGGGAGTTGATCAGCCCCAGCATTTT

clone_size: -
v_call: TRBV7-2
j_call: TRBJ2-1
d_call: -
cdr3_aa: CASSYRDREQFF
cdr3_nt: TGTGCCAGCAGCTACAGGGATCGTGAGCAGTTCTTC

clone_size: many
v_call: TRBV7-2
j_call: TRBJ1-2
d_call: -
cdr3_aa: CASSFAENYGYTF
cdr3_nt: TGTGCCAGCAGCTTCGCAGAGAACTATGGCTACACCTTC

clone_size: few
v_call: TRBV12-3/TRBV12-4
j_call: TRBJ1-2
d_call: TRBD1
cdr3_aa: CASIKGQVLDGYTF
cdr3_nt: TGTGCCAGCATCAAGGGACAGGTTTTGGATGGCTACACCTTC

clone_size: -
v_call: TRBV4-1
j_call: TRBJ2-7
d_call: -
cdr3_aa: CASSQRGISTYEQYF
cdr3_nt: TGCGCCAGCAGCCAAAGGGGGATTAGTACCTACGAGCAGTACTTC

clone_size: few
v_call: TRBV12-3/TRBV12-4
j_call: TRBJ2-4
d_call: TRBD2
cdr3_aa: CASSLWASGRSRGIQYF
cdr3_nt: TGTGCCAGCAGTTTATGGGCTAGCGGGAGGTCGCGGGGCATTCAGTACTTC

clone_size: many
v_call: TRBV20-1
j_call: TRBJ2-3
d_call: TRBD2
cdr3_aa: CSARDVRGSDTQYF
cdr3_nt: TGCAGTGCCCGGGACGTGCGGGGGTCAGATACGCAGTATTTT

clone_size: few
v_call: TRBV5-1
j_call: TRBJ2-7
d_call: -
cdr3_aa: CASSLGALGTYEQYF
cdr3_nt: TGCGCCAGCAGCTTGGGGGCCTTAGGAACCTACGAGCAGTACTTC

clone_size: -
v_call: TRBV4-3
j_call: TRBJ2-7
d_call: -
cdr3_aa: CASSQVRWGAYEQYF
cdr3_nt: TGCGCCAGCAGCCAAGTCAGATGGGGGGCCTACGAGCAGTACTTC

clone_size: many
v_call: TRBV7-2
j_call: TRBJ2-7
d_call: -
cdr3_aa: CASSDPNPAREQYF
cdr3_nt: TGTGCCAGCAGCGACCCTAATCCGGCCAGGGAGCAGTACTTC

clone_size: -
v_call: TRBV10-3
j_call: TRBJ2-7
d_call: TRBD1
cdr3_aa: CAIRPPGQVYEQYF
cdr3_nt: TGTGCCATCAGACCACCGGGACAGGTCTACGAGCAGTACTTC

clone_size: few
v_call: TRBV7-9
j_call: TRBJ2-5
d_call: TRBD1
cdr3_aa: CASSSHDRGDSETQYF
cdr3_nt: TGTGCCAGCAGCTCGCACGACAGGGGAGACTCAGAGACCCAGTACTTC

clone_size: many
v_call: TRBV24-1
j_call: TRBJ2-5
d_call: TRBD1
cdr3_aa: CATGTDLGTQYF
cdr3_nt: TGTGCCACCGGGACAGATCTCGGGACCCAGTACTTC

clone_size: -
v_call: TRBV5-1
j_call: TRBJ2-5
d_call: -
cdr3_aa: CASSGRRASETQYF
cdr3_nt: TGCGCCAGCAGCGGCCGGCGAGCTTCTGAGACCCAGTACTTC

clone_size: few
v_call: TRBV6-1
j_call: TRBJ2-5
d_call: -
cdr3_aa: CASSPLVDRETQYF
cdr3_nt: TGTGCCAGCAGTCCCCTTGTTGACAGAGAGACCCAGTACTTC

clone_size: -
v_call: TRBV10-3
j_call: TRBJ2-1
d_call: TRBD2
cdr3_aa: CAISGGLADEQFF
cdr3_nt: TGTGCCATCAGTGGGGGACTAGCCGATGAGCAGTTCTTC

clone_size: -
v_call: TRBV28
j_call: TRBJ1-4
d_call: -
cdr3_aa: CASSQGGALSLMGKLFF
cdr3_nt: TGTGCCAGCAGTCAAGGAGGGGCCCTGTCTTTAATGGGAAAACTGTTTTTT

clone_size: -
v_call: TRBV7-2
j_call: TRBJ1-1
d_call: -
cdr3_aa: CASSPQRAEAFF
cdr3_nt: TGTGCCAGCAGCCCGCAGAGAGCTGAAGCTTTCTTT

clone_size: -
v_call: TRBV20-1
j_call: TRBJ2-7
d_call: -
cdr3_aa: CSATTLDRPYEQYF
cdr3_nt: TGCAGTGCTACTACATTGGACAGACCCTACGAGCAGTACTTC

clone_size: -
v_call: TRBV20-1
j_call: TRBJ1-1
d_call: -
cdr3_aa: CTSPAVGAFF
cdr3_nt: TGCACTTCCCCGGCCGTAGGGGCTTTCTTT

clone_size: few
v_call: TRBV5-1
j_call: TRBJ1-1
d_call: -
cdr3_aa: CASSLAQAGRHTEAFF
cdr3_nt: TGCGCCAGCAGCTTGGCCCAGGCGGGGAGGCACACTGAAGCTTTCTTT

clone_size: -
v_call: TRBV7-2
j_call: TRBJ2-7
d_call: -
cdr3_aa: CASSLRPEANYEQYF
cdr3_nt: TGTGCCAGCAGCTTAAGACCAGAAGCAAACTACGAGCAGTACTTC

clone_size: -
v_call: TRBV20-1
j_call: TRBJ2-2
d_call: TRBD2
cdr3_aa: CSVISQREHTGELFF
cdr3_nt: TGCAGTGTCATCTCCCAGCGGGAGCACACCGGGGAGCTGTTTTTT

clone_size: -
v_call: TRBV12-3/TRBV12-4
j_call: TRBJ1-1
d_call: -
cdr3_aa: CASSFGPADTEASF
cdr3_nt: TGTGCCAGCAGTTTCGGCCCCGCAGACACTGAAGCTTCCTTT